The 13 T cell receptor beta chains presented below share a single source sample, sequenced in a study of cytomegalovirus exposure and HLA in healthy donors. PCR used 60 Vbeta primers and 13 Jbeta primers. Here immunoSEQ multiplex PCR was the method, and the copy in TCRdb shows in-frame clones only, minus some. In all, the sample yields some 150,000 clones. Sequenced: PBMCs. These receptors originate from a woman under 30 in good health and CMV-seronegative.

This sequence joins TRBV6-1 and TRBJ1-5; no reliable D call. V lost 7 bases and J lost 0, with 7 bases in between. Per the germline V gene, CDR1 is MNHNS and CDR2 is SASEGT. The CDR3 consists of 13 residues. The CDR3 nucleotides read TGTGCCAGCATCGGGAATAGCAATCAGCCCCAGCATTTT. Translating gives CASIGNSNQPQHF.

The V call is TRBV25-1, the J call TRBJ2-4, with TRBD1 identical over 9 bases. The V and J ends lost 3 bases and 2 bases, in that order; junction bases with no gene match: 8. There are 17 residues in the CDR3. Germline V gene data show CDR1 as MGHDK and CDR2 as SYGVNS. Here the CDR3 reads CASSDRQGVAPKNIQYF. The DNA for the CDR3 is TGTGCCAGCAGTGATCGACAGGGGGTGGCGCCCAAAAACATTCAGTACTTC.

J is TRBJ2-1 and V is TRBV7-8; 7 bases line up with TRBD2. This CDR3 region has 11 residues. With V trimmed by 3 bases and J by 12 bases, 2 bases remained unmatched. Per the germline V gene, CDR1 is SGHVS and CDR2 is FQNEAQ. In DNA, the CDR3 is TGTGCCAGCAGCTTCGGGACTATGCAGTTCTTC. It encodes CASSFGTMQFF.

The rearrangement links TRBV6-4 to TRBJ2-3; 10 bases are shared with TRBD2. V was clipped by 4 bases and J by 0 bases; unmatched bases: 1. The CDR3 is 15 amino acids. CDR1 is MRHNA, CDR2 SNTAGT, per germline. CDR3 bases: TGTGCCAGCAGTGCGACTAGCGGGAGCACAGATACGCAGTATTTT. It translates to CASSATSGSTDTQYF.

V usage is TRBV6-5 and J usage is TRBJ1-2, with 9 nucleotides matching TRBD1. After removal of 5 bases from V and 8 bases from J, the junction contained 6 bases not matched to a gene. The CDR3 has 13 amino acids. Germline lookup yields CDR1 MNHEY and CDR2 SVGAGI. The CDR3 protein is CASSEQGARGYTF. CDR3 DNA sequence: TGTGCCAGCAGTGAACAGGGGGCGCGGGGCTACACCTTC.

The chain combines TRBV29-1 with TRBJ1-1; D is possibly TRBD1 (6 bases). This CDR3 has 13 amino acids. Germline CDR1 and CDR2: SQVTM and ANQGSEA. The V end lost 3 bases, the J end lost 1 base, and 9 bases lay between the germline ends. The CDR3 here is CSVERTENTEAFF. CDR3 nucleotides: TGCAGCGTTGAGCGGACAGAGAACACTGAAGCTTTCTTT.

This clone is called medium-sized based on its frequency. The CDR3 DNA reads as TGTGCCAGCAGTGATGTCGGGGAAAAACTGTTTTTT. Translation gives CASSDVGEKLFF. This rearrangement joins TRBV2 to TRBJ1-4; D gene ambiguous. The CDR3 has 12 amino acids. V was clipped by 3 bases and J by 8 bases, with 7 bases between them. CDR1 SNHLY and CDR2 FYNNEI come from the germline V gene.

The chain uses TRBV7-2 and TRBJ1-2; TRBD1 agrees at 7 bases. Germline CDR1 is SGHTA and CDR2 is FQGNSA. The ends lost 1 base at V and 8 bases at J; junction bases unmatched: 7. This CDR3 region has 14 residues. DNA of the CDR3: TGTGCCAGCAGCTTAGTAGCAACAGGGGAAGGCTACACCTTC. This translates into CASSLVATGEGYTF.

V usage is TRBV30 and J usage is TRBJ1-4, with D uncertain. V gave up 2 bases and J gave up 8 bases, with 18 bases separating them. Per the germline V gene, CDR1 is GTSNPN and CDR2 is SVGIG (reference sequence). The CDR3 has 15 amino acids. The CDR3 is CAWSLDHRFGEKLFF. In DNA form, the CDR3 reads TGTGCCTGGAGTCTAGATCACCGGTTTGGGGAAAAACTGTTTTTT.

The chain links TRBV6-5 to TRBJ2-1, with D perhaps TRBD1 (5 bases). The CDR3 is 12 residues long. From germline, CDR1 is MNHEY and CDR2 SVGAGI. V lost 2 bases, J lost 9 bases, and 8 bases lay in between. CDR3 sequence: CASSYTGGEQFF. DNA for the CDR3: TGTGCCAGCAGTTACACAGGTGGTGAGCAGTTCTTC.

The chain recombines TRBV14 with TRBJ1-3; D is uncertain. V dropped 0 bases and J dropped 4 bases, with 13 bases sitting between them. The CDR3 is 16 amino acids. From germline, CDR1 is SGHDN and CDR2 FVKESK. The CDR3 DNA reads TGTGCCAGCAGCCAAGATCGGCCAGCGACGGGAAACACCATATATTTT. Its protein product is CASSQDRPATGNTIYF.

V gene TRBV4-3 combines with J gene TRBJ2-3; TRBD2 aligns across 8 bases. Germline V gene data show CDR1 as LGHNA and CDR2 as YSLEER. The CDR3 contains 16 residues. V gave up 0 bases and J gave up 1 base; unmatched junction bases: 3. Here the CDR3 DNA reads TGCGCCAGCAGCCAAGATCCAGCGGGGGGCACAGATACGCAGTATTTT. It encodes CASSQDPAGGTDTQYF.

V usage is TRBV19 and J usage is TRBJ2-1, with D maybe TRBD1 (6 bases). The CDR3 runs 14 residues. V shed 2 bases and J shed 5 bases, with 10 bases lying between them. Germline V gene sequence: CDR1 LNHDA, CDR2 SQIVND (reference sequence). CDR3 DNA sequence: TGTGCCAGTAGTATATTGGGACACAACAATGAGCAGTTCTTC. It is translated as CASSILGHNNEQFF.